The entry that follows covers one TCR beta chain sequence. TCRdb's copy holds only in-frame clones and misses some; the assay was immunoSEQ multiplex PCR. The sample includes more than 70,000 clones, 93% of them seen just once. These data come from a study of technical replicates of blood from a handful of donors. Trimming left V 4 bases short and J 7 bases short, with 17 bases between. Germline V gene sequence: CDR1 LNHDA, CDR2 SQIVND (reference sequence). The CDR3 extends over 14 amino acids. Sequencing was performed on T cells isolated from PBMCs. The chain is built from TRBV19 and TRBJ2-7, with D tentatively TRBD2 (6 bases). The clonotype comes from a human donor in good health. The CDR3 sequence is CASSRLDEADEQYF. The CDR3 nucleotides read TGTGCCAGTAGTAGACTAGACGAGGCGGATGAGCAGTACTTC.